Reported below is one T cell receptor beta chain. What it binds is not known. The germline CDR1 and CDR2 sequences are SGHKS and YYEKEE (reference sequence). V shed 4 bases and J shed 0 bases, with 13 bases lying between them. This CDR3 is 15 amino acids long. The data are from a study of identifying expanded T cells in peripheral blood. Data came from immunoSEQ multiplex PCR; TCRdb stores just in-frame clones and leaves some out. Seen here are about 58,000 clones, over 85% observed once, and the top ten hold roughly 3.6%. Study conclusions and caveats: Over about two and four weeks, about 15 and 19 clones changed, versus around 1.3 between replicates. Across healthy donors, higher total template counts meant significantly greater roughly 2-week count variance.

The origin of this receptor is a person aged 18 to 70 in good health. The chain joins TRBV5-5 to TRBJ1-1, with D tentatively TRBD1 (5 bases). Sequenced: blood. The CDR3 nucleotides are TGTGCCAGCAGCACTTTGGGGGGGATGAACACTGAAGCTTTCTTT. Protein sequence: CASSTLGGMNTEAFF.